This entry lists 23 T cell receptor beta chains sequenced from one sample in a study of T cell responses to AZD1222 COVID-19 vaccine. The data were produced by immunoSEQ multiplex PCR, yet TCRdb's version contains in-frame clones alone and is incomplete. The repertoire consists of over 100,000 clones, with roughly 92% occurring once and the leading ten covering 5%. The specimen was peripheral blood, collected on day 0 of AZD1222 vaccination. These TCRs come from an adult in good health.

The V call is TRBV27, the J call TRBJ2-4, with TRBD1 as a possible D gene (5 bases). Trimming left V 10 bases short and J 1 base short, with 11 bases between. The V gene's germline CDR1 is MNHEY and CDR2 SMNVEV (reference sequence). There are 13 residues in the CDR3. The CDR3 reads CATRKGAKNIQYF. The CDR3 DNA reads as TGTGCCACCCGGAAGGGGGCCAAAAACATTCAGTACTTC.

The CDR3 loop is CASSLTRTSNTQYF. The DNA for the CDR3 is TGTGCCAGCAGCTTAACGAGGACTAGCAATACCCAGTACTTC. The gene calls are TRBV7-3 and TRBJ2-5; 8 bases are shared with TRBD2. From germline, CDR1 is SGHTA and CDR2 FQGTGA. The CDR3 covers 14 residues. Trimming at V came to 0 bases and at J to 8 bases, leaving 5 bases not matched to a gene.

The chain carries TRBV30 and TRBJ1-2; D unclear. Germline CDR1 and CDR2: GTSNPN and SVGIG (reference sequence). V gave up 5 bases and J gave up 0 bases, with 13 bases separating them. This CDR3 contains 14 residues. The CDR3 coding sequence is TGTGCCTGGGAATATAAGGGCCCTAACTATGGCTACACCTTC. Encoded protein: CAWEYKGPNYGYTF. The variable domain in full, with the rest retrieved from reference TRBV30 and TRBJ1-2, is SQTIHQWPATLVQPVGSPLSLECTVEGTSNPNLYWYRQAAGRGLQLLFYSVGIGQISSEVPQNLSASRPQDRQFILSSKKLLLSDSGFYLCAWEYKGPNYGYTFGSGTRLTVV.

This clone was picked up one time. Here the CDR3 reads CASSLGPSGNTIYF. The CDR3 DNA is TGTGCCAGCAGCTTAGGACCCTCTGGAAACACCATATATTTT. The chain couples TRBV7-9 to TRBJ1-3; D gene ambiguous. Germline assignment: CDR1 SEHNR and CDR2 FQNEAQ (reference sequence). V lost 1 base, J lost 0 bases, and 4 bases lay in between. This CDR3 has 14 amino acids.

This rearrangement joins TRBV2 to TRBJ2-5, with a tentative D call TRBD1 (6 bases). Germline values: CDR1 SNHLY, CDR2 FYNNEI. The CDR3 sequence is 14 residues long. Deletions cut 6 bases from V and 4 bases from J, with 15 bases between. Here the CDR3 DNA reads TGTGCCAGCAGCACAGGGAGAGTCGGAGAGACCCAGTACTTC. Amino acid sequence: CASSTGRVGETQYF.

The chain combines TRBV27 with TRBJ1-5; unclear D gene. This CDR3 region has 13 residues. Trimming took off 6 bases at V and 7 bases at J, with 13 bases between the two ends. Germline lookup yields CDR1 MNHEY and CDR2 SMNVEV (reference sequence). The CDR3 coding sequence is TGTGCCAGCAGCCCTTTAAGGTACCAGCCCCAGCATTTT. It encodes CASSPLRYQPQHF.

This clone was picked up one time. The chain joins TRBV6-5 to TRBJ2-7; TRBD2 is a possible D gene (5 bases). From germline, CDR1 is MNHEY and CDR2 SVGAGI. Trimming shortened V by 5 bases and J by 8 bases, and 10 bases separated the two germline ends. This CDR3 is 11 amino acids long. The CDR3 reads CASSLGVKQYF. The CDR3 DNA reads TGTGCCAGCAGTCTCGGGGTTAAGCAGTACTTC.

The rearrangement uses TRBV10-3 and TRBJ2-7, with D possibly matching TRBD1 (6 bases). V lost 2 bases, J lost 3 bases, and 11 bases lay in between. Germline CDR1 ENHRY, CDR2 SYGVKD. The CDR3 is made up of 14 amino acids. The CDR3 nucleotides are TGTGCCATCAGTGAGGGGACACTAATCTACGAGCAGTACTTC. Residues: CAISEGTLIYEQYF.

The CDR3 DNA reads TGTGCCAGCAGCCAGGTTGACAGGCTGAACACTGAAGCTTTCTTT. This translates into CASSQVDRLNTEAFF. The V call is TRBV4-2, the J call TRBJ1-1, with a possible D match to TRBD1 (6 bases). V lost 3 bases to trimming and J lost 0 bases, with 11 bases between them. CDR1 is LGHNA, CDR2 YNFKEQ, per germline. This CDR3 has 15 amino acids.

V usage is TRBV13 and J usage is TRBJ2-7, with 12 nucleotides matching TRBD2. Germline V CDR1 and CDR2: PRHDT, FYEKMQ (reference sequence). V was pared by 5 bases and J by 4 bases, with 21 bases of the junction left unmatched. This CDR3 has 20 residues. The CDR3 loop reads CASSPIGTGRTSGTLYEQYF. CDR3 DNA: TGTGCCAGCAGCCCCATTGGGACAGGGAGGACTAGCGGGACCCTTTACGAGCAGTACTTC.

This chain connects TRBV6-5 to TRBJ2-3; possibly TRBD2 for D (6 bases). V lost 8 bases to trimming and J lost 4 bases, with 13 bases between them. Germline CDR1 is MNHEY and CDR2 is SVGAGI. This CDR3 contains 13 residues. The CDR3 is CASRLLASDTQYF. In nucleotides, the CDR3 is TGTGCCAGCCGCCTTCTAGCGTCAGATACGCAGTATTTT.

The rearrangement uses TRBV4-1 and TRBJ1-2; the D is unclear. V gave up 0 bases and J gave up 0 bases, with 11 bases separating them. There are 16 residues in the CDR3. Per the germline V gene, CDR1 is MGHRA and CDR2 is YSYEKL. The CDR3 bases are TGCGCCAGCAGCCAAGACCCTTTACTGCCTAACTATGGCTACACCTTC. It encodes CASSQDPLLPNYGYTF.

This rearrangement joins TRBV4-3 to TRBJ1-1; tentatively, D is TRBD1 (5 bases). V shed 1 base and J shed 5 bases, with 14 bases lying between them. Germline V CDR1 and CDR2: LGHNA, YSLEER. The CDR3 has 15 residues. The CDR3 bases are TGCGCCAGCAGCCAAGCTGTTTGGGGGGGGACTGAAGCTTTCTTT. Translated, it gives CASSQAVWGGTEAFF.

The chain uses TRBV10-1 and TRBJ2-7; 7 bases match TRBD2. The CDR3 is made up of 16 amino acids. Germline V gene data show CDR1 as WNHNN and CDR2 as SYGVQD (reference sequence). V was pared by 0 bases and J by 2 bases, with 7 bases of the junction left unmatched. The CDR3 region has the DNA TGCGCCAGCAGTGAGTCGGGCCGCGCGGGAGCCTACGAGCAGTACTTC. Amino acids: CASSESGRAGAYEQYF.

The CDR3 DNA follows: TGCGCCAGCAGCCGCGCCGGGACAGGGGTAGAGACCCAGTACTTC. Its translation is CASSRAGTGVETQYF. The rearrangement links TRBV4-1 to TRBJ2-5; the match to TRBD1 covers 10 bases. The V gene's germline CDR1 is MGHRA and CDR2 YSYEKL. Losses at the gene ends were 4 bases for V and 4 bases for J; bases not matched to a gene: 6. This CDR3 is built from 15 residues.

The genes are TRBV11-3 and TRBJ1-2, with 7 nucleotides matching TRBD1. The CDR3 length is 15 residues. Germline V CDR1 and CDR2: SGHNT, YENEEA. V was clipped by 1 base and J by 8 bases; unmatched bases: 10. CDR3 protein: CASSLATGVFGGYTF. DNA for the CDR3: TGTGCCAGCAGCTTAGCCACAGGGGTGTTTGGCGGCTACACCTTC.

The rearrangement joins TRBV5-6 to TRBJ1-4; no definite D call. The germline V and J ends were trimmed by 1 base and 5 bases, with 9 bases remaining between them. The CDR3 spans 14 residues. From germline, CDR1 is SGHDT and CDR2 YYEEEE. This CDR3 is CASSLWETNEKLFF. In DNA form, the CDR3 reads TGTGCCAGCAGCTTGTGGGAGACGAATGAAAAACTGTTTTTT.

The rearrangement joins TRBV29-1 to TRBJ1-2, with TRBD1 identical over 9 bases. This CDR3 spans 14 amino acids. The V and J ends lost 7 bases and 8 bases, in that order; junction bases with no gene match: 14. CDR1 is SQVTM and CDR2 is ANQGSEA in the germline V gene. The CDR3 DNA follows: TGCAGCGCCCCTCGGGGACAGGGCGAGCGCGGCTACACCTTC. It is translated as CSAPRGQGERGYTF.

V gene TRBV7-9 combines with J gene TRBJ1-1; D gene ambiguous. Germline V gene sequence: CDR1 SEHNR, CDR2 FQNEAQ (reference sequence). The CDR3 length is 13 residues. V was cut by 0 bases and J by 8 bases, with 10 bases left in between. This chain's CDR3 is CASSLAKSGEAFF. The CDR3 DNA is TGTGCCAGCAGCTTAGCCAAAAGCGGAGAAGCTTTCTTT.

The chain carries TRBV5-4 and TRBJ2-5; unclear D gene. Germline V gene lookup returns CDR1 SGHNT and CDR2 YYREEE (reference sequence). V gave up 1 base and J gave up 5 bases, with 3 bases separating them. The CDR3 totals 11 residues. CDR3 region: CASSLRETQYF. CDR3 DNA: TGTGCCAGCAGCTTGAGGGAGACCCAGTACTTC.

This clone was seen once. The chain links TRBV4-1 to TRBJ2-2; tentatively, D is TRBD2 (6 bases). This CDR3 is 15 amino acids long. V shed 4 bases and J shed 6 bases, with 15 bases lying between them. Germline V gives CDR1 MGHRA, CDR2 YSYEKL. The CDR3 reads CASSLEWGVPGELFF. In nucleotides, the CDR3 is TGCGCCAGCAGCCTTGAGTGGGGGGTCCCCGGGGAGCTGTTTTTT.

This rearrangement joins TRBV7-6 to TRBJ1-6; 11 bases agree with TRBD1. Trimming cost V 5 bases and J 8 bases; bases outside gene matches: 2. CDR3 length: 14 residues. CDR1 is SGHVS and CDR2 is FNYEAQ in the germline V gene. This chain's CDR3 is CASSGTGGDSPLHF. The CDR3 DNA reads as TGTGCCAGCAGCGGGACAGGGGGGGATTCACCCCTCCACTTT. The full variable domain, its missing parts supplied by reference TRBV7-6 and TRBJ1-6, is GAGVSQSPRYKVTKRGQDVALRCDPISGHVSLYWYRQALGQGPEFLTYFNYEAQQDKSGLPNDRFSAERPEGSISTLTIQRTEQRDSAMYRCASSGTGGDSPLHFGNGTRLTVT.

V usage is TRBV5-5 and J usage is TRBJ2-7; unclear D gene. CDR3 length: 14 amino acids. CDR1 SGHKS and CDR2 YYEKEE come from the germline V gene (reference sequence). Trimming cost V 9 bases and J 2 bases, with 18 bases left between them. The CDR3 loop reads CATAEHAGTYEQYF. CDR3 coding DNA: TGTGCCACCGCGGAACACGCCGGTACCTACGAGCAGTACTTC.